The 4 T cell receptor beta chains below come from one sample, sequenced in a study of response to subunit inactivated influenza vaccine (dated by TCRdb to 2016 to 2018). Library creation used RT-PCR. Data came from an Illumina HiSeq 2500. The raw public reads went through TCRdb reprocessing: fastp at Q25, MiXCR clone calling, in-frame beta chains kept. When rows share a CDR3 protein, they turn into one entry using the most common DNA and genes. The sample table lists about 540,000 distinct CDR3 sequences, roughly 25% of them with a count of one. 2.8% of the sample is in the top ten clones. The sample also formed part of further work on T cells expressing NK-cell markers. The second study also describes: The TCR beta cDNA libraries were made using 5'RACE template switching, a step that added both a universal primer site and unique molecular identifiers.

The sample here was CD4+ T cells sorted from PBMCs, taken 11 to 12 days after vaccination. The source of these receptors is a middle-aged man who received an inactivated influenza vaccine. Donor details come from another sample of the same person, matched by shared clones.

This chain joins TRBV5-1 and TRBJ1-1; TRBD1 might be the D (5 bases). With 0 bases removed from V and 4 bases from J, the gap between germline ends came to 13 bases. The germline V gene encodes CDR1 SGHRS and CDR2 YFSETQ. The CDR3 length is 15 residues. CDR3 nucleotides: TGCGCCAGCAGCTTGGTTTTCCTGGGGGGCACTGAAGCTTTCTTT. Its translation is CASSLVFLGGTEAFF. The full variable domain, rest sourced from reference TRBV5-1 and TRBJ1-1, is KAGVTQTPRYLIKTRGQQVTLSCSPISGHRSVSWYQQTPGQGLQFLFEYFSETQRNKGNFPGRFSGRQFSNSRSEMNVSTLELGDSALYLCASSLVFLGGTEAFFGQGTRLTVV.

The chain employs TRBV3-1 and TRBJ2-5; no definite D call. Germline CDR1 is LGHDT and CDR2 is YNNKEL (reference sequence). V was clipped by 1 base and J by 2 bases, with 11 bases between them. The length of the CDR3 is 15 residues. The CDR3 nucleotides read TGTGCCAGCAGCCAAGTTACCTTTTCTCAAGAGACCCAGTACTTC. This translates into CASSQVTFSQETQYF.

The chain carries TRBV5-8 and TRBJ1-4; possibly TRBD1 for D (5 bases). This CDR3 is built from 14 residues. Germline CDR1 reads SGHTS; CDR2 reads YDEGEE. V was trimmed by 7 bases and J by 3 bases, leaving 13 bases between them. CDR3 coding DNA: TGTGCCAGCGGTACAGGTCTCCCTAATGAAAAACTGTTTTTT. Residues: CASGTGLPNEKLFF.

V usage is TRBV7-3 and J usage is TRBJ2-3, with TRBD2 matching 10 bases. The V and J ends lost 4 bases and 6 bases, in that order; junction bases with no gene match: 13. Germline V gene data show CDR1 as SGHTA and CDR2 as FQGTGA. The CDR3 totals 17 residues. CDR3 sequence: CASSSSGSAPTEDTQYF. CDR3 coding DNA: TGTGCCAGCAGCTCTAGCGGGAGTGCCCCAACAGAGGATACGCAGTATTTT. Full variable domain (remainder filled in from reference TRBV7-3 and TRBJ2-3): GAGVSQTPSNKVTEKGKYVELRCDPISGHTALYWYRQSLGQGPEFLIYFQGTGAADDSGLPNDRFFAVRPEGSVSTLKIQRTERGDSAVYLCASSSSGSAPTEDTQYFGPGTRLTVL.